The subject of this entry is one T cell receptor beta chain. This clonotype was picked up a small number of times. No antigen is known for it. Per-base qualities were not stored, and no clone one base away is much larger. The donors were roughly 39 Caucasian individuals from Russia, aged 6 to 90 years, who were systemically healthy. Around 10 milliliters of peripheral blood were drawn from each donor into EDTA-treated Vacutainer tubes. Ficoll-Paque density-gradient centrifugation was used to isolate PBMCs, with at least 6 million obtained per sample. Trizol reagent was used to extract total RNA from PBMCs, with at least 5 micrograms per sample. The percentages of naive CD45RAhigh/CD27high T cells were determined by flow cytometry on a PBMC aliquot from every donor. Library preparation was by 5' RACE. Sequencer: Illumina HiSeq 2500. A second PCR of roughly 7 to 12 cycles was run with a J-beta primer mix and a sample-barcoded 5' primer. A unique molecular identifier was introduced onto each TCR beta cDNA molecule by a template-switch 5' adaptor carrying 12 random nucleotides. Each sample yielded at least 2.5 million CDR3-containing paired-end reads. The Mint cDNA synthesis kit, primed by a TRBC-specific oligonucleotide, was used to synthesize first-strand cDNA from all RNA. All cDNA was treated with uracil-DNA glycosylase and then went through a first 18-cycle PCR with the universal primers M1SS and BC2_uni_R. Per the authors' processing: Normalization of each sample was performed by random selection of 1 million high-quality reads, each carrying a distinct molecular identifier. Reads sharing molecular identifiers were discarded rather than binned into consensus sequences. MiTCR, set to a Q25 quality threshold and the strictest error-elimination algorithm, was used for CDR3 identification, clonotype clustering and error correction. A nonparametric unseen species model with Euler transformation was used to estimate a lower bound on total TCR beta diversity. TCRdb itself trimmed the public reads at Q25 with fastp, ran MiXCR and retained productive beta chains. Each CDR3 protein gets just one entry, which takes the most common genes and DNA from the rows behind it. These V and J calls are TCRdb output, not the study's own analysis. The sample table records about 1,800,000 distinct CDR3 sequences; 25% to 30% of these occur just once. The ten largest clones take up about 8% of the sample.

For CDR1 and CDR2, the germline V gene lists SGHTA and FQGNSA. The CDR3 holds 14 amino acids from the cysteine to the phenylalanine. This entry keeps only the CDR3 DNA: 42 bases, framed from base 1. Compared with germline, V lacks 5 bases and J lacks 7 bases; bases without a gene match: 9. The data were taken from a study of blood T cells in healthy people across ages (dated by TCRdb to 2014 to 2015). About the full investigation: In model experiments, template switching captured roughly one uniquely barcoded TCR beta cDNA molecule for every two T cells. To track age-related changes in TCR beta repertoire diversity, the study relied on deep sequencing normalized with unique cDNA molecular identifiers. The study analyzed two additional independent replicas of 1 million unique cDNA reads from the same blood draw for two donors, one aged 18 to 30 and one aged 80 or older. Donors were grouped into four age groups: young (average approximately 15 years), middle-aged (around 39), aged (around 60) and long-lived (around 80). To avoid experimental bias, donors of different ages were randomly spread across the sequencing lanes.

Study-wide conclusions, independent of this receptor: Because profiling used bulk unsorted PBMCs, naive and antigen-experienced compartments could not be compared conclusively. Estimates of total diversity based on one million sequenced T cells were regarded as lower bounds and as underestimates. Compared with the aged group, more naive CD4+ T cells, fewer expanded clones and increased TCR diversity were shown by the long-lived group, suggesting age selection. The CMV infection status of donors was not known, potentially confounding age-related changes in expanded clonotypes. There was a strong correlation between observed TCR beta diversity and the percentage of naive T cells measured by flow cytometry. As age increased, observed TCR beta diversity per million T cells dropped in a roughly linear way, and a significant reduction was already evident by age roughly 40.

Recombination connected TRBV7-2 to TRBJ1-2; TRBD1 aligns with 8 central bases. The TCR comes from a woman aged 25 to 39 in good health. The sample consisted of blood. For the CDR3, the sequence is CASSQPPGGLGYTF. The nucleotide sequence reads TGTGCCAGCAGCCAACCCCCAGGGGGCCTTGGCTACACCTTC.